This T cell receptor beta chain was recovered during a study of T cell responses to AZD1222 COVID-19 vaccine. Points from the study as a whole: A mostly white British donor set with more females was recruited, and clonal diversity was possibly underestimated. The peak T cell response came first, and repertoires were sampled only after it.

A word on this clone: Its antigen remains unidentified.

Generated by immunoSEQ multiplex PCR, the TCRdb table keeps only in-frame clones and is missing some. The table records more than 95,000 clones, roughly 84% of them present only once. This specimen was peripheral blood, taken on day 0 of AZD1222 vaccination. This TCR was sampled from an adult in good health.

The CDR3, as DNA: TGTGCCAGCAGCGTCGCTGGGGGGGGCCTCAATGAGCAGTTCTTC. Protein sequence: CASSVAGGGLNEQFF. The chain uses TRBV5-8 and TRBJ2-1; a possible D gene is TRBD2 (7 bases). The CDR3 extends over 15 amino acids. Germline assignment: CDR1 SGHTS and CDR2 YDEGEE. With 4 bases removed from V and 6 bases from J, the gap between germline ends came to 17 bases.